Listed below are T cell receptor beta chains from one sample, sequenced in a study of T cells in Graves' hyperthyroidism and ophthalmopathy. Each CDR3 protein is one row after TCRdb ran MiXCR on the multiplex PCR reads. The sample lists about 300,000 distinct CDR3 sequences, approximately 18% occurring once. Sequenced input: blood. The source is a man aged 45-60 years with Graves' ophthalmopathy. The CDR3 runs from the conserved cysteine through the conserved F or W. A D gene is named only where the DNA matches it firmly. Part of the rows lack a size; the others show once, few, many or a class for expanded clones.

>TRBJ2-1|TRBD1|TRBV4-1|many
CASSLQQGSYNEQFF
TGCGCCAGCAGCCTCCAACAGGGGTCCTACAATGAGCAGTTCTTC
>TRBJ2-7|.|TRBV29-1|.
CSVESGAYEQYF
TGCAGCGTTGAGTCGGGGGCCTACGAGCAGTACTTC
>TRBJ2-1|TRBD1|TRBV9|once
CASSGTGTGGIEQFF
TGTGCCAGCAGCGGAACCGGGACAGGGGGTATTGAGCAGTTCTTC
>TRBJ2-7|.|TRBV28|.
CASSAEEQYF
TGTGCCAGCTCGGCCGAGGAGCAGTACTTC
>TRBJ2-7|.|TRBV5-4|few
CASKTALSYEQYF
TGTGCCAGCAAGACCGCGCTCTCCTACGAGCAGTACTTC
>TRBJ1-5|TRBD1|TRBV2|few
CASSETGSGRHQPQHF
TGTGCCAGCAGTGAGACAGGGTCAGGGCGTCATCAGCCCCAGCATTTT
>TRBJ2-7|TRBD2|TRBV20-1|many
CSASGGVSEQYF
TGCAGTGCTAGTGGGGGGGTAAGCGAGCAGTACTTC
>TRBJ2-3|TRBD1|TRBV9|.
CASSVAQGVDTQYF
TGTGCCAGCAGCGTAGCGCAGGGGGTGGATACGCAGTATTTT
>TRBJ2-3|.|TRBV5-1|many
CASSFDSSTDTQYF
TGCGCCAGCAGCTTCGACAGTAGCACAGATACGCAGTATTTT
>TRBJ1-4|.|TRBV20-1|few
CSTQDRTNEKLFF
TGCAGCACCCAAGACAGGACAAATGAAAAACTGTTTTTT
>TRBJ2-1|TRBD1|TRBV7-3|many
CASSLPGDRLFYNEQFF
TGTGCCAGCAGCTTACCCGGGGACAGGCTATTCTACAATGAGCAGTTCTTC
>TRBJ2-5|.|TRBV18|many
CASSPDQGGQETQYF
TGTGCCAGCTCACCGGACCAGGGAGGTCAAGAGACCCAGTACTTC
>TRBJ1-1|.|TRBV7-9|few
CASSLDILNTEAFF
TGTGCCAGCAGCTTGGACATCCTGAACACTGAAGCTTTCTTT
>TRBJ2-2|.|TRBV9|few
CASSPGGGRGTGELFF
TGTGCCAGCAGCCCCGGGGGAGGGAGGGGGACCGGGGAGCTGTTTTTT
>TRBJ2-1|TRBD1|TRBV11-2|many
CASSPWTGNNEQFF
TGTGCCAGCAGCCCCTGGACAGGGAACAATGAGCAGTTCTTC
>TRBJ2-5|.|TRBV2|few
CASSEFTGVETQYF
TGTGCCAGCAGTGAATTTACGGGAGTAGAGACCCAGTACTTC
>TRBJ1-2|TRBD1|TRBV28|.
CASTLNWQGAGYTF
TGTGCCAGCACCCTGAACTGGCAGGGGGCTGGCTACACCTTC
>TRBJ2-3|.|TRBV7-2|many
CASSFAGQSTDTQYF
TGTGCCAGCAGCTTCGCGGGACAAAGCACAGATACGCAGTATTTT
>TRBJ1-4|.|TRBV11-2|.
CASSTRRGAANEKLFF
TGTGCCAGCAGCACACGGCGGGGGGCGGCTAATGAAAAACTGTTTTTT
>TRBJ2-5|TRBD2|TRBV11-2|.
CASSPYGRGVTSGTETQYF
TGTGCCAGCAGCCCCTATGGTCGGGGAGTGACTAGCGGGACTGAGACCCAGTACTTC
>TRBJ2-7|.|TRBV5-4|.
CASSPTPSGPSSYEQYF
TGTGCCAGCAGTCCTACTCCGTCCGGGCCAAGCTCCTACGAGCAGTACTTC
>TRBJ1-5|.|TRBV7-9|.
CASSLQGPQHF
TGTGCCAGCAGCTTACAGGGGCCCCAGCATTTT
>TRBJ2-1|.|TRBV30|few
CAWASGVYNEQFF
TGTGCCTGGGCCAGCGGAGTTTACAATGAGCAGTTCTTC
>TRBJ2-1|TRBD2|TRBV12-3/TRBV12-4|many
CASTSGRGEQFF
TGTGCCAGTACCAGCGGGAGGGGTGAGCAGTTCTTC
>TRBJ2-3|TRBD2|TRBV20-1|few
CSVGRTSGRAQYF
TGCAGCGTCGGTCGGACTAGCGGGAGGGCGCAGTATTTT
>TRBJ2-6|.|TRBV12-3/TRBV12-4|few
CASTSHGGARSGANVLTF
TGTGCCAGCACCTCCCATGGGGGGGCTCGTTCTGGGGCCAACGTCCTGACTTTC